The 25 T cell receptor beta chains listed next were all sequenced from one sample in a study of blood T cells in healthy people across ages (dated by TCRdb to about 2015). Libraries were prepared through 5' RACE. Sequencer: Illumina HiSeq 2500. A second PCR of roughly 6 to 11 cycles was run with a J-beta primer mix and a sample-barcoded 5' primer. In TCRdb, the public reads were trimmed at Q25 with fastp and aligned with MiXCR, with productive beta chains retained. Rows merge per CDR3 protein into single entries with the most common DNA and genes. This sample comprises over a million distinct CDR3 sequences, less than 50% of them detected only once. The ten largest clones add up to approximately 17% of the sample. The specimen sequenced was blood. The receptor source for this set is an older woman in good health.

This clonotype was counted a few times. The gene calls are TRBV20-1 and TRBJ2-4; no clear D. The DNA end is a closer match to TRBJ2-7, so the J assignment may be wrong. Germline V gene sequence: CDR1 DFQATT, CDR2 SNEGSKA (reference sequence). CDR3 length: 15 amino acids. CDR3: CSAPDPVGSRREQYF. In DNA, the CDR3 is TGCAGTGCTCCCGACCCCGTTGGGTCCCGTCGCGAGCAGTACTTC.

The CDR3 is CAIRAQTGGNEQYF. The CDR3 nucleotides read TGTGCCATCAGAGCCCAGACAGGGGGGAACGAGCAGTACTTC. The chain employs TRBV10-3 and TRBJ2-7; TRBD1 agrees at 9 bases. CDR1 is ENHRY and CDR2 is SYGVKD in the germline V gene. CDR3 length: 14 amino acids. The J segment lost 5 bases and the V segment lost 6 bases, leaving 8 bases of the junction unmatched.

The chain links TRBV7-9 to TRBJ2-2; possible D gene TRBD2, 6 bases. CDR3 length: 15 residues. V gave up 5 bases and J gave up 6 bases, with 16 bases separating them. The V gene's germline CDR1 is SEHNR and CDR2 FQNEAQ (reference sequence). CDR3 in DNA: TGTGCCAGCAGCGCCGGGACTCCTAACCCCGGGGAGCTGTTTTTT. Translation: CASSAGTPNPGELFF. Complete variable domain (other parts from reference TRBV7-9 and TRBJ2-2): DTGVSQNPRHKITKRGQNVTFRCDPISEHNRLYWYRQTLGQGPEFLTYFQNEAQLEKSRLLSDRFSAERPKGSFSTLEIQRTEQGDSAMYLCASSAGTPNPGELFFGEGSRLTVL.

There are a few counts of this clonotype. This rearrangement joins TRBV15 to TRBJ2-7; unclear D gene. Germline assignment: CDR1 LNHNV and CDR2 YYDKDF (reference sequence). This CDR3 has 16 amino acids. V was pared by 0 bases and J by 2 bases, with 14 bases between. CDR3 nucleotide sequence: TGTGCCACCAGCAGAGATTCGGTTGAGAACCCCTACGAGCAGTACTTC. It specifies CATSRDSVENPYEQYF.

This clonotype was seen a handful of times. The V gene is TRBV21-1, the J gene TRBJ2-7; the table's D call of TRBD1 was not tested on the DNA. TRBV21-1 is annotated as a pseudogene. This CDR3 has 15 residues. CDR3 sequence reads: CASSKDGTGYYEQYF. CDR3 DNA: TGTGCCAGCAGCAAAGACGGGACAGGGTACTACGAGCAGTACTTC.

The rearrangement links TRBV5-6 to TRBJ2-4, with 7 bases matching TRBD1. The junction had 12 bases not matched to a gene; V was cut back by 2 bases and J by 13 bases. CDR1 is SGHDT and CDR2 is YYEEEE in the germline V gene. There are 14 residues in the CDR3. The CDR3 DNA reads TGTGCCAGCAGCTTCGGACAGGTTCCGGGCGGGCAGTACTTC. Amino acids: CASSFGQVPGGQYF.

The table lists this clonotype with a few counts. The chain carries TRBV6-5 and TRBJ1-2; D is unclear. The CDR3 is 14 amino acids. Germline V gene lookup returns CDR1 MNHEY and CDR2 SVGAGI. The V gene lost 5 bases and the J gene lost 7 bases, with 17 bases spanning the gap. The CDR3 DNA reads TGTGCCAGCAGTGCGTCCGGGCCGGAGGCTGGCTACACCTTC. It translates to CASSASGPEAGYTF.

The rearrangement links TRBV27 to TRBJ2-3; D remains unclear. Trimming left V 6 bases short and J 3 bases short, with 22 bases between. Germline CDR1 is MNHEY and CDR2 is SMNVEV (reference sequence). CDR3 size: 17 residues. CDR3 nucleotide sequence: TGTGCCAGCAGGAAACCGGGTTCCCATAGGGTGACAGATACGCAGTATTTT. Translated, it gives CASRKPGSHRVTDTQYF.

This clonotype was observed a handful of times. The chain is built from TRBV5-5 and TRBJ1-1; 8 positions agree with TRBD1. Trimming removed 0 bases from V and 3 bases from J; junction bases left unmatched: 13. This CDR3 region has 18 residues. Germline CDR1 is SGHKS and CDR2 is YYEKEE (reference sequence). The CDR3 reads CASSLVPLGQGADTEAFF. DNA for the CDR3: TGTGCCAGCAGCTTGGTCCCCTTAGGGCAGGGGGCCGACACTGAAGCTTTCTTT.

This clonotype turned up a few times. J is TRBJ2-4 and V is TRBV27; D unresolved. Judging by the DNA end, TRBJ2-7 fits better; the J call may be wrong. Germline values: CDR1 MNHEY, CDR2 SMNVEV (reference sequence). The CDR3 extends over 14 amino acids. The CDR3 is CASSPLTETYEQYF. CDR3 sequence (DNA): TGTGCCAGCAGTCCCCTAACAGAGACCTACGAGCAGTACTTC.

This clonotype was counted only a few times. The chain uses TRBV6-5 and TRBJ2-1, with 7 bases lining up with TRBD2. The length of the CDR3 is 14 residues. V shed 7 bases and J 2 bases; nucleotides not matched to a gene: 5. Germline V lookup: CDR1 MNHEY, CDR2 SVGAGI. CDR3 DNA: TGTGCCAGCAAGCGGGACCAAACCTACAATGAGCAGTTCTTC. This gives the protein CASKRDQTYNEQFF.

The chain combines TRBV11-2 with TRBJ2-4; 9 bases are shared with TRBD2. V was clipped by 0 bases and J by 2 bases; unmatched bases: 17. Germline V gives CDR1 SGHAT, CDR2 FQNNGV. The CDR3 totals 21 residues. CDR3 protein: CASSLEGLAGVTAPSKNIQYF. CDR3 nucleotide sequence: TGTGCCAGCAGCTTAGAAGGGTTAGCGGGGGTTACCGCCCCTTCCAAAAACATTCAGTACTTC.

At least ten counts were recorded for this clonotype. The junction departs from germline at one end; a sequencing error may be responsible. V and J are TRBV5-1 and TRBJ2-7, with TRBD1 matching over 9 bases. Per germline, CDR1 SGHRS and CDR2 YFSETQ. The CDR3 runs to 13 residues. In nucleotides, the CDR3 is TGTGCCAGCAGTTCGGACAGGGGCTACGAGCAGTACTTC. It is translated as CASSSDRGYEQYF.

The rearrangement links TRBV20-1 to TRBJ2-1, with a tentative D call TRBD2 (6 bases). V was shortened by 6 bases and J by 4 bases, with 19 bases between the two germline ends. The CDR3 extends over 15 amino acids. From germline, CDR1 is DFQATT and CDR2 SNEGSKA (reference sequence). CDR3 DNA sequence: TGCAGTGCGAACCCGTACGGGACTGGATACAATGAGCAGTTCTTC. Protein product: CSANPYGTGYNEQFF.

The chain carries TRBV4-1 and TRBJ2-7, with 8 bases fitting TRBD1. Per the germline V gene, CDR1 is MGHRA and CDR2 is YSYEKL. The CDR3 is made up of 16 amino acids. The V and J ends lost 6 bases and 2 bases, in that order; junction bases with no gene match: 12. This chain's CDR3 is CASRLHGTGTTYEQYF. The CDR3 region has the DNA TGCGCCAGCAGGTTACACGGGACAGGAACTACCTACGAGCAGTACTTC.

This clonotype appeared many times. The CDR3 protein is CASEGSGGTQYF. CDR3 DNA sequence: TGTGCCAGCGAGGGTTCCGGGGGGACCCAGTACTTC. This rearrangement joins TRBV10-3 to TRBJ2-5; D is possibly TRBD2 (6 bases). From germline, CDR1 is ENHRY and CDR2 SYGVKD. V lost 10 bases, J lost 7 bases, and 16 bases lay in between. CDR3 length: 12 residues.

The V gene is TRBV5-5, the J gene TRBJ2-3, with 10 nucleotides matching TRBD1. The J segment lost 5 bases and the V segment lost 2 bases, leaving 11 bases of the junction unmatched. Per germline, CDR1 SGHKS and CDR2 YYEKEE (reference sequence). The CDR3 spans 17 residues. The chain's CDR3 is CASSFLGTGATLDTQYF. The CDR3 nucleotides read TGTGCCAGCAGCTTTCTTGGGACAGGGGCTACCTTAGATACGCAGTATTTT.

The chain has TRBV25-1 and TRBJ2-1; TRBD1 matches 7 bases. This CDR3 has 13 residues. The J segment lost 10 bases and the V segment lost 6 bases, leaving 9 bases of the junction unmatched. CDR1 and CDR2 from the germline V gene are MGHDK and SYGVNS. The CDR3, as DNA: TGTGCCAGCAGAGAAGTAGGGGGCAGGGAGCAGTTCTTC. Protein sequence: CASREVGGREQFF.

The chain has TRBV25-1 and TRBJ2-4; D call uncertain. The end of the DNA fits TRBJ2-7 better, so the J call may be wrong. The germline V gene encodes CDR1 MGHDK and CDR2 SYGVNS. This CDR3 has 14 residues. The CDR3 loop reads CASSEGNRPYEQYF. The CDR3 nucleotides are TGTGCCAGCAGTGAAGGGAACAGACCCTACGAGCAGTACTTC.

This clonotype was seen more than once but under ten times. V is TRBV6-2 or TRBV6-3 and J is TRBJ2-1; 11 bases align to TRBD1. CDR1 is MNHEY and CDR2 is SVGEGT in the germline V gene. The CDR3 consists of 16 residues. J gave up 6 bases and V 8 bases, and 12 bases lay outside the gene matches. CDR3 sequence: CASGDFGTGGINEQFF. In DNA, the CDR3 is TGTGCCAGCGGGGACTTCGGGACAGGGGGTATCAATGAGCAGTTCTTC.

This clonotype appeared once. The chain combines TRBV3-1 with TRBJ2-1; D is perhaps TRBD1 or TRBD2 (5 bases each). The V gene lost 3 bases and the J gene lost 4 bases, with 10 bases spanning the gap. Germline V gene lookup returns CDR1 LGHDT and CDR2 YNNKEL (reference sequence). The CDR3 is 14 residues long. DNA of the CDR3: TGTGCCAGCAGCCATGGGGACGGATACAATGAGCAGTTCTTC. This translates into CASSHGDGYNEQFF.

The gene calls are TRBV5-1 and TRBJ2-4; 7 bases agree with TRBD2. This CDR3 is built from 15 residues. The germline CDR1 and CDR2 sequences are SGHRS and YFSETQ. Trimming took 4 bases from V and 0 from J; bases not matched to a gene: 4. CDR3 loop: CASSVGGTAKNIQYF. The CDR3 nucleotides read TGCGCCAGCAGCGTGGGAGGGACAGCCAAAAACATTCAGTACTTC. Full variable domain (rest looked up from reference TRBV5-1 and TRBJ2-4): KAGVTQTPRYLIKTRGQQVTLSCSPISGHRSVSWYQQTPGQGLQFLFEYFSETQRNKGNFPGRFSGRQFSNSRSEMNVSTLELGDSALYLCASSVGGTAKNIQYFGAGTRLSVL.

The rearrangement links TRBV5-1 to TRBJ2-7; 7 positions match TRBD1. The germline V gene has CDR1 SGHRS and CDR2 YFSETQ. The CDR3 totals 16 residues. The V and J ends lost 4 bases and 3 bases, in that order; junction bases with no gene match: 13. Here the CDR3 DNA reads TGCGCCAGCAGCCACGTTTCCGGGACAGCCCGCTACGAGCAGTACTTC. Translation gives CASSHVSGTARYEQYF.

V and J are TRBV20-1 and TRBJ1-6; D is undetermined. Germline assignment: CDR1 DFQATT and CDR2 SNEGSKA (reference sequence). This CDR3 has 15 residues. V lost 6 bases and J 6 bases, leaving 18 bases between the germline ends. The CDR3 here is CSASEWRTVNSPLHF. In DNA form, the CDR3 reads TGCAGTGCCTCCGAGTGGCGGACCGTTAATTCACCCCTCCACTTT.

This clonotype was counted only a few times. V is TRBV27 and J is TRBJ2-5, with 15 bases that match TRBD2. The V and J ends lost 6 bases and 0 bases, in that order; junction bases with no gene match: 14. Germline assignment: CDR1 MNHEY and CDR2 SMNVEV (reference sequence). The CDR3 runs to 20 residues. CDR3 sequence reads: CASRPSGLAGGLSYQETQYF. CDR3 coding DNA: TGTGCCAGCAGGCCTTCGGGACTAGCGGGAGGCCTGTCGTACCAAGAGACCCAGTACTTC.